This paragraph reports one TCR beta chain. The antigen remains undetermined. TCRdb ran MiXCR on the reads and lists one entry per CDR3 protein. The repertoire consists of about 97,000 distinct CDR3 sequences, with approximately 15% occurring once and the leading ten covering about 7.3%. CDR3 size: 16 residues. In germline, CDR1 is SQVTM, CDR2 ANQGSEA. The V segment lost 6 bases and the J segment 7 bases; nucleotides outside the gene matches: 16. This sample stems from a study of T cell repertoires in cytomegalovirus infection. On the study more broadly: The public TCR beta signatures pointed to both CMV infection and matching HLA type. Study conclusions and caveats: Dominating the ex vivo response were HLA-C-restricted CMV-specific TCR beta clonotypes. Cumulative public TCR beta family frequency identified CMV carriers with the relevant HLA.

V usage is TRBV29-1 and J usage is TRBJ1-2, with 11 nucleotides matching TRBD1. The sequenced sample was PBMCs. This receptor was obtained from a human donor in good health (CMV status not recorded). Some clones in this sample may be carry-over from other donors' samples. CDR3 sequence (DNA): TGCAGCGTGCCTCGGACAGGGGGCTCCTTCAGCGGTGGCTACACCTTC. Translated, it gives CSVPRTGGSFSGGYTF.